The 4 T cell receptor beta chains listed next were all sequenced from one sample in a study of cytomegalovirus exposure and HLA in healthy donors. PCR primers comprised 60 Vbeta and 13 Jbeta primers. Here immunoSEQ multiplex PCR was the method, and the copy in TCRdb shows in-frame clones only, minus some. The table lists around 210,000 clones, roughly 80% of them singletons. Material for sequencing was PBMCs. The origin of the receptors is a male donor in good health and CMV-seropositive.

The genes are TRBV28 and TRBJ1-2; possibly TRBD1 for D (5 bases). Trimming removed 4 bases from V and 7 bases from J, with 16 bases in between. CDR3 length: 14 amino acids. CDR1 is MDHEN, CDR2 SYDVKM, per germline. CDR3 coding DNA: TGTGCCAGCAGTTCCCGGACCAGGGAACGTGGCTACACCTTC. It codes for CASSSRTRERGYTF.

In nucleotides, the CDR3 is TGTGCCAGCAGCCTAAGGACAGGGGTAGGCGAGCAGTACTTC. It specifies CASSLRTGVGEQYF. This rearrangement joins TRBV5-6 to TRBJ2-7; 9 bases agree with TRBD1. After removal of 4 bases from V and 6 bases from J, the junction contained 8 bases not matched to a gene. The CDR3 totals 14 residues. Germline loops: CDR1 SGHDT, CDR2 YYEEEE.

This clone has a single count. V and J are TRBV27 and TRBJ1-3, with D possibly being TRBD1 (5 bases). This CDR3 region has 17 residues. Between the trimmed V and J ends, which lost 5 bases and 0 bases, there was a span of 17 bases. CDR1 is MNHEY, CDR2 SMNVEV, per germline (reference sequence). The CDR3 sequence: CASSARDAPFSGNTIYF. The CDR3 DNA is TGTGCCAGCAGTGCGCGGGACGCTCCTTTCTCTGGAAACACCATATATTTT.

This rearrangement joins TRBV6-6 to TRBJ2-7; D gene uncertain. The germline V gene encodes CDR1 MNHNY and CDR2 SVGAGI (reference sequence). The V end lost 7 bases, the J end lost 0 bases, and 13 bases lay between the germline ends. This CDR3 is 14 amino acids long. In DNA, the CDR3 is TGTGCCAGCAATCCCGCTTTTAGCTCCTACGAGCAGTACTTC. Translated: CASNPAFSSYEQYF.